Following are 6 T cell receptor beta chains from one sample sequenced in a study of post-analysis software for immune sequencing data (dated by TCRdb to between 2014 and 2017). Overall results and qualifications from the work: Significantly higher frequencies in patients than in controls were found for a handful of TRBV segments, including TRBV5-6, TRBV5-1 and TRBV20-1.

Library creation used PCR. The run used an Illumina HiSeq 2500. To reduce PCR and sequencing biases, unique molecular identifiers were incorporated into the TCR beta cDNA libraries. Using fastp trimming at Q25 and MiXCR clonotype assembly, TCRdb reanalyzed the public sequencing data and kept in-frame beta chains. Rows matching on CDR3 protein sequence are summarized as one entry with the most common DNA and genes. Across this sample there are a few hundred thousand distinct CDR3 sequences, with nearly 45% seen only once. Roughly 12% of the sample comes from the top ten. What these receptors recognize is not known. The specimen was blood. The source of these receptors is a girl aged 10-17 years with multiple sclerosis.

The V call is TRBV20-1, the J call TRBJ2-7; 9 nucleotides agree with TRBD2. This CDR3 comprises 14 residues. V shed 2 bases and J 6 bases; nucleotides not matched to a gene: 8. From germline, CDR1 is DFQATT and CDR2 SNEGSKA (reference sequence). The CDR3, as DNA: TGCAGTGCTAGAAGCGGGAGGATTTCGGGCGAGCAGTACTTC. Amino acids: CSARSGRISGEQYF.

The J gene is TRBJ2-7, the V gene TRBV5-8, with D unclear. Looked up from germline, CDR1 is SGHTS and CDR2 is YDEGEE. The CDR3 runs to 12 residues. Between the trimmed V and J ends, which lost 4 bases and 1 base, there was a span of 6 bases. The CDR3 loop reads CASSRRSYEQYF. The CDR3 DNA sequence: TGTGCCAGCAGCAGGAGATCCTACGAGCAGTACTTC.

This clonotype is a singleton in its sample. V is TRBV29-1 and J is TRBJ1-1; D is perhaps TRBD1 (5 bases). Trimming removed 7 bases from V and 3 bases from J, with 18 bases in between. Germline V lookup: CDR1 SQVTM, CDR2 ANQGSEA. This CDR3 is 14 amino acids long. CDR3 sequence reads: CSAGRGNLDTEAFF. Written as DNA, the CDR3 is TGCAGCGCCGGGCGGGGGAACTTGGACACTGAAGCTTTCTTT. Together with reference TRBV29-1 and TRBJ1-1, the CDR3 gives the full variable domain: SAVISQKPSRDICQRGTSLTIQCQVDSQVTMMFWYRQQPGQSLTLIATANQGSEATYESGFVIDKFPISRPNLTFSTLTVSNMSPEDSSIYLCSAGRGNLDTEAFFGQGTRLTVV.

The CDR3 region has the DNA TGTGCCAGCAGCGGAGGGACTAGCGGGCCGAACACCGGGGAGCTGTTTTTT. As protein: CASSGGTSGPNTGELFF. This rearrangement joins TRBV7-9 to TRBJ2-2; 12 nucleotides agree with TRBD2. V lost 5 bases and J lost 0; bases outside the gene matches: 4. The CDR3 spans 17 residues. The germline V gene has CDR1 SEHNR and CDR2 FQNEAQ (reference sequence).

The chain joins TRBV5-1 to TRBJ2-3, with unresolved D. Germline V gene lookup returns CDR1 SGHRS and CDR2 YFSETQ. The CDR3 is 13 amino acids. V was pared by 1 base and J by 3 bases, with 6 bases between. CDR3: CASSLLETDTQYF. CDR3 nucleotide sequence: TGCGCCAGCAGCTTGCTTGAGACAGATACGCAGTATTTT.

This chain uses TRBV5-1 with TRBJ2-7; 11 bases agree with TRBD2. The CDR3 has 15 residues. Trimming removed 0 bases from V and 6 bases from J; junction bases left unmatched: 5. Looked up from germline, CDR1 is SGHRS and CDR2 is YFSETQ. For the CDR3, the DNA is TGCGCCAGCAGCTTGGCGGCTAGCGGGAGGCGCGAGCAGTACTTC. Protein product: CASSLAASGRREQYF.